The clone carrying this TCR beta chain appeared once. What it binds is unknown. Germline V gene sequence: CDR1 KGHSH, CDR2 LQKENI. The CDR3 length is 15 residues. Germline trimming cut 3 bases from V and 7 bases from J; bases unmatched to any gene: 7. Only in-frame clones appear in the TCRdb table, and some are missing; sequencing was by immunoSEQ multiplex PCR. The sample shows under 35,000 clones, about 95% of them seen only once. The sample belongs to a study of circulating and synovial CD4+ cells in juvenile arthritis. The study's findings and limits: These repertoires were less diverse than bulk blood CD4 repertoires. These blood cells shared more CDR3 sequences with synovium than bulk blood. Deeper sequencing increased measured overlap with synovial clonotypes.

What was sequenced was CD4+ T cells from blood. This TCR came from a human donor with juvenile idiopathic arthritis. V is TRBV18 and J is TRBJ1-5, with TRBD1 matching 9 bases. The CDR3 sequence is CASSPGQGREQPQHF. The CDR3 DNA is TGTGCCAGCTCACCCGGACAGGGGCGGGAACAGCCCCAGCATTTT.